A selection of T cell receptor beta chains follows, all from one sample in a study of cytomegalovirus exposure and HLA in healthy donors. TCRdb's copy holds only in-frame clones and misses some; the assay was immunoSEQ multiplex PCR. The sample gives roughly 230,000 clones, roughly 78% of which show up once; approximately 0.47% is in the top ten. Material: PBMCs. The receptor source for this set is a boy between 5 and 17 years old in good health and CMV-seronegative. Both conserved end residues are part of each CDR3. Each record gives: clone size, J gene, V gene, D gene, CDR3 protein, CDR3 DNA. D genes are given only for firm matches. A row's size may be missing; if present it is once, few, many or a size class.

clone_size: -
j_call: TRBJ2-1
v_call: TRBV7-7
d_call: -
cdr3_aa: CASSLDLSDSYNEQFF
cdr3_nt: TGTGCCAGCAGCTTAGACCTTAGCGATTCCTACAATGAGCAGTTCTTC

clone_size: once
j_call: TRBJ2-7
v_call: TRBV5-1
d_call: TRBD2
cdr3_aa: CASSLLGTSGEGGDEQYF
cdr3_nt: TGCGCCAGCAGCTTGCTAGGGACTAGCGGGGAAGGCGGGGACGAGCAGTACTTC

clone_size: -
j_call: TRBJ1-4
v_call: TRBV7-9
d_call: -
cdr3_aa: CASSLPSGGKLFF
cdr3_nt: TGTGCCAGCAGCTTACCCTCGGGAGGAAAACTGTTTTTT

clone_size: few
j_call: TRBJ2-5
v_call: TRBV7-2
d_call: TRBD2
cdr3_aa: CASSFGTSGRIETQYF
cdr3_nt: TGTGCCAGCAGCTTTGGGACTAGCGGGAGGATTGAGACCCAGTACTTC

clone_size: -
j_call: TRBJ2-1
v_call: TRBV4-1
d_call: -
cdr3_aa: CASSSSEGGYNEQFF
cdr3_nt: TGCGCCAGCAGCTCTTCAGAGGGGGGGTACAATGAGCAGTTCTTC

clone_size: -
j_call: TRBJ1-2
v_call: TRBV7-9
d_call: -
cdr3_aa: CASSLELYRGYTF
cdr3_nt: TGTGCCAGCAGCTTAGAACTTTACCGCGGCTACACCTTC

clone_size: -
j_call: TRBJ2-1
v_call: TRBV4-1
d_call: -
cdr3_aa: CASSQDLDEQFF
cdr3_nt: TGCGCCAGCAGCCAAGATCTCGATGAGCAGTTCTTC

clone_size: -
j_call: TRBJ2-7
v_call: TRBV30
d_call: TRBD2
cdr3_aa: CAWSVVPAGAAEQYF
cdr3_nt: TGTGCCTGGAGTGTAGTGCCTGCGGGAGCGGCAGAGCAGTACTTC

clone_size: -
j_call: TRBJ2-3
v_call: TRBV2
d_call: TRBD2
cdr3_aa: CASSRTSGGTDTQYF
cdr3_nt: TGTGCCAGCAGTCGGACTAGCGGGGGCACAGATACGCAGTATTTT

clone_size: -
j_call: TRBJ1-6
v_call: TRBV11-2
d_call: TRBD1
cdr3_aa: CASSLAGQRNSPLHF
cdr3_nt: TGTGCCAGCAGCTTAGCGGGACAGCGGAATTCACCCCTCCACTTT

clone_size: -
j_call: TRBJ1-2
v_call: TRBV18
d_call: TRBD1
cdr3_aa: CASSPQRTGMINYGYTF
cdr3_nt: TGTGCCAGCTCACCCCAACGGACAGGGATGATTAACTATGGCTACACCTTC

clone_size: -
j_call: TRBJ2-1
v_call: TRBV30
d_call: TRBD2
cdr3_aa: CAWSVGGSGEQFF
cdr3_nt: TGTGCCTGGAGTGTCGGCGGGAGCGGTGAGCAGTTCTTC

clone_size: -
j_call: TRBJ2-1
v_call: TRBV6-5
d_call: TRBD2
cdr3_aa: CASSRGLTDNEQFF
cdr3_nt: TGTGCCAGCAGCCGGGGACTAACCGACAATGAGCAGTTCTTC

clone_size: -
j_call: TRBJ2-7
v_call: TRBV6-5
d_call: TRBD2
cdr3_aa: CASSLSSGRASYEQYF
cdr3_nt: TGTGCCAGCAGTTTATCTAGCGGGAGGGCGTCCTACGAGCAGTACTTC

clone_size: -
j_call: TRBJ1-6
v_call: TRBV5-1
d_call: -
cdr3_aa: CASSLRDFNSPLHF
cdr3_nt: TGCGCCAGCAGCTTGCGGGACTTTAATTCACCCCTCCACTTT

clone_size: once
j_call: TRBJ2-7
v_call: TRBV11-3
d_call: TRBD2
cdr3_aa: CASRLAGSHEQYF
cdr3_nt: TGTGCCAGCAGGCTAGCGGGGTCCCACGAGCAGTACTTC

clone_size: -
j_call: TRBJ2-1
v_call: TRBV9
d_call: -
cdr3_aa: CASSVQGPNEQFF
cdr3_nt: TGTGCCAGCAGCGTCCAGGGCCCCAATGAGCAGTTCTTC

clone_size: once
j_call: TRBJ2-1
v_call: TRBV5-1
d_call: TRBD2
cdr3_aa: CASSLGVGGLGEQFF
cdr3_nt: TGCGCCAGCAGCTTGGGGGTCGGGGGGTTAGGTGAGCAGTTCTTC

clone_size: few
j_call: TRBJ2-3
v_call: TRBV11-3
d_call: -
cdr3_aa: CASSPEITDTQYF
cdr3_nt: TGTGCCAGCAGCCCCGAGATCACAGATACGCAGTATTTT

clone_size: -
j_call: TRBJ2-7
v_call: TRBV7-2
d_call: -
cdr3_aa: CASSFRDTSYEQYF
cdr3_nt: TGTGCCAGCAGCTTCCGGGACACGTCCTACGAGCAGTACTTC

clone_size: -
j_call: TRBJ1-1
v_call: TRBV29-1
d_call: -
cdr3_aa: CSVLRGVGDTEAFF
cdr3_nt: TGCAGCGTCCTACGGGGGGTGGGTGACACTGAAGCTTTCTTT

clone_size: -
j_call: TRBJ1-1
v_call: TRBV6-1
d_call: -
cdr3_aa: CASSDPPGENTEAFF
cdr3_nt: TGTGCCAGCAGTGACCCTCCAGGGGAGAACACTGAAGCTTTCTTT

clone_size: -
j_call: TRBJ1-2
v_call: TRBV14
d_call: -
cdr3_aa: CASSQDRQGSPPGYTF
cdr3_nt: TGTGCCAGCAGCCAAGATAGGCAGGGGAGTCCTCCTGGCTACACCTTC

clone_size: -
j_call: TRBJ1-6
v_call: TRBV5-1
d_call: -
cdr3_aa: CASSPARSTYNSPLHF
cdr3_nt: TGCGCCAGCAGCCCGGCCCGGAGCACCTATAATTCACCCCTCCACTTT

clone_size: -
j_call: TRBJ2-1
v_call: TRBV7-3
d_call: TRBD2
cdr3_aa: CASSFTSGGADNEQFF
cdr3_nt: TGTGCCAGCAGCTTCACTAGCGGGGGGGCCGACAATGAGCAGTTCTTC

clone_size: -
j_call: TRBJ1-5
v_call: TRBV6-5
d_call: -
cdr3_aa: CASSSRGGNQPQHF
cdr3_nt: TGTGCCAGCAGTTCGAGAGGGGGAAATCAGCCCCAGCATTTT

clone_size: -
j_call: TRBJ1-2
v_call: TRBV9
d_call: TRBD1
cdr3_aa: CASSGGPWTGGGGYTF
cdr3_nt: TGTGCCAGCAGCGGGGGCCCATGGACAGGGGGCGGAGGCTACACCTTC

clone_size: -
j_call: TRBJ1-2
v_call: TRBV5-4
d_call: -
cdr3_aa: CASSTDRSNYGYTF
cdr3_nt: TGTGCCAGCAGCACCGACAGGTCGAACTATGGCTACACCTTC

clone_size: -
j_call: TRBJ1-2
v_call: TRBV30
d_call: -
cdr3_aa: CAWSVQGFYGYTF
cdr3_nt: TGTGCCTGGAGTGTACAGGGTTTCTATGGCTACACCTTC

clone_size: -
j_call: TRBJ1-5
v_call: TRBV6-1
d_call: -
cdr3_aa: CASSAGNSNQPQHF
cdr3_nt: TGTGCCAGCAGTGCAGGGAATAGCAATCAGCCCCAGCATTTT

clone_size: -
j_call: TRBJ1-2
v_call: TRBV6-6
d_call: -
cdr3_aa: CASSYSGGTYGYTF
cdr3_nt: TGTGCCAGCAGTTACTCCGGGGGGACCTATGGCTACACCTTC

clone_size: -
j_call: TRBJ1-1
v_call: TRBV6-6
d_call: -
cdr3_aa: CASSYLDRNTEAFF
cdr3_nt: TGTGCCAGCAGTTACCTGGACAGAAACACTGAAGCTTTCTTT

clone_size: -
j_call: TRBJ1-5
v_call: TRBV30
d_call: -
cdr3_aa: CAWETEGNQPQHF
cdr3_nt: TGTGCCTGGGAGACAGAGGGCAATCAGCCCCAGCATTTT

clone_size: -
j_call: TRBJ2-1
v_call: TRBV7-6
d_call: TRBD2
cdr3_aa: CASSPGGLAGWGEQFF
cdr3_nt: TGTGCCAGCAGCCCAGGGGGACTAGCGGGGTGGGGTGAGCAGTTCTTC

clone_size: -
j_call: TRBJ1-2
v_call: TRBV29-1
d_call: -
cdr3_aa: CSAQGGYGYTF
cdr3_nt: TGCAGCGCCCAGGGAGGGTATGGCTACACCTTC

clone_size: few
j_call: TRBJ2-1
v_call: TRBV7-6
d_call: TRBD2
cdr3_aa: CASSVQRGGSSYNEQFF
cdr3_nt: TGTGCCAGCAGCGTCCAGCGGGGGGGAAGCTCCTACAATGAGCAGTTCTTC

clone_size: few
j_call: TRBJ2-7
v_call: TRBV5-1
d_call: -
cdr3_aa: CASSLGFYEYEQYF
cdr3_nt: TGCGCCAGCAGCTTGGGCTTTTACGAGTACGAGCAGTACTTC

clone_size: few
j_call: TRBJ2-5
v_call: TRBV18
d_call: TRBD2
cdr3_aa: CASSPGLAVQETQYF
cdr3_nt: TGTGCCAGCTCACCGGGACTAGCGGTCCAAGAGACCCAGTACTTC

clone_size: -
j_call: TRBJ2-3
v_call: TRBV5-1
d_call: TRBD2
cdr3_aa: CASSSSSGDTDTQYF
cdr3_nt: TGCGCCAGCAGCTCTTCTAGCGGGGACACAGATACGCAGTATTTT

clone_size: -
j_call: TRBJ2-5
v_call: TRBV19
d_call: TRBD1
cdr3_aa: CASSTTGAETQYF
cdr3_nt: TGTGCCAGTAGTACAACAGGGGCCGAGACCCAGTACTTC

clone_size: -
j_call: TRBJ2-7
v_call: TRBV27
d_call: -
cdr3_aa: CASSLLFGEQYF
cdr3_nt: TGTGCCAGCAGTTTATTATTCGGCGAGCAGTACTTC

clone_size: -
j_call: TRBJ2-1
v_call: TRBV5-1
d_call: TRBD1
cdr3_aa: CASTWDRAYNEQFF
cdr3_nt: TGCGCCAGCACTTGGGACAGGGCCTACAATGAGCAGTTCTTC

clone_size: -
j_call: TRBJ1-1
v_call: TRBV19
d_call: TRBD1
cdr3_aa: CASSIDTKTGRAFF
cdr3_nt: TGTGCCAGTAGTATAGACACCAAGACAGGGAGAGCTTTCTTT

clone_size: -
j_call: TRBJ1-5
v_call: TRBV5-4
d_call: TRBD1
cdr3_aa: CASSSGTGINQPQHF
cdr3_nt: TGTGCCAGCAGCTCAGGGACAGGAATCAATCAGCCCCAGCATTTT

clone_size: few
j_call: TRBJ1-1
v_call: TRBV5-1
d_call: TRBD1
cdr3_aa: CASTLGGTGRLTEAFF
cdr3_nt: TGCGCCAGCACCTTGGGAGGGACAGGGCGATTAACTGAAGCTTTCTTT